What follows are 17 T cell receptor beta chains derived from one specimen sequenced in a study of blood T cell repertoires in COVID-19. Measured with immunoSEQ multiplex PCR; TCRdb has only the in-frame clones, and not every one. There are roughly 230,000 clones in the sample; 82% occur only once, and 3% to 4% lies in the top ten. The sequencing sample was made of PBMCs or T cells enriched from blood (not recorded which). The receptors derive from an older woman who had recovered from COVID-19.

This chain joins TRBV30 and TRBJ1-1; 7 bases match TRBD1. Looked up from germline, CDR1 is GTSNPN and CDR2 is SVGIG (reference sequence). CDR3 length equals 14 residues. With 2 bases clipped from V and 2 bases from J, the junction kept 5 bases outside the gene matches. CDR3 coding DNA: TGTGCCTGGAGTACCAGGGGGGTAAACACTGAAGCTTTCTTT. It yields the protein CAWSTRGVNTEAFF.

The J gene is TRBJ2-3, the V gene TRBV3-1 (or the pseudogene TRBV3-2), with D possibly TRBD2 on 6 matching bases. Germline CDR1 reads LGHDT; CDR2 reads YNNKEL (reference sequence). The CDR3 length is 15 residues. Trimming cost V 4 bases and J 5 bases, with 16 bases left between them. CDR3 loop: CASSPASAVQDTQYF. The CDR3 nucleotides read TGTGCCAGCAGCCCAGCTAGCGCAGTCCAAGATACGCAGTATTTT.

The chain couples TRBV5-1 to TRBJ2-2, with 12 bases identical to TRBD1. The CDR3 length is 17 residues. The germline gives CDR1 SGHRS, CDR2 YFSETQ. V gave up 7 bases and J gave up 0 bases; unmatched junction bases: 7. CDR3 amino acids: CASHGTGGAANTGELFF. The CDR3 nucleotides are TGCGCCAGCCACGGGACAGGGGGCGCTGCGAACACCGGGGAGCTGTTTTTT.

The chain couples TRBV1 to TRBJ1-1; the table's D gene call, TRBD1, was not cross checked with the DNA. TRBV1 is a documented pseudogene. The CDR3 spans 15 residues. CDR3 residues: CTSSQDPQKDTEAFF. Here the CDR3 DNA reads TGCACCAGCAGCCAAGATCCCCAGAAAGACACTGAAGCTTTCTTT.

CDR3 sequence (DNA): TGTGCCAGCAGCCATTCCAGGACTAGCGGGGGCTCAAGCTCCTACAATGAGCAGTTCTTC. Translating gives CASSHSRTSGGSSSYNEQFF. V gene TRBV3-1 (or the pseudogene TRBV3-2) combines with J gene TRBJ2-1, with TRBD2 identical over 13 bases. There are 20 residues in the CDR3. V lost 3 bases to trimming and J lost 0 bases; unmatched junction nucleotides: 11. Germline CDR1 reads LGHDT; CDR2 reads YNNKEL (reference sequence).

The table lists this clone with a few counts. CDR3 residues: CASSRQLNQPQHF. The CDR3 DNA is TGTGCCAGCAGCCGACAACTTAATCAGCCCCAGCATTTT. The chain joins TRBV7-2 to TRBJ1-5; no clear D gene. The CDR3 is made up of 13 amino acids. V shed 5 bases and J shed 4 bases, with 9 bases lying between them. Germline V gene sequence: CDR1 SGHTA, CDR2 FQGNSA.

Concerning this clone: At one end the junction does not follow the germline gene, possibly because of a read error. This sequence joins TRBV7-9 and TRBJ2-5; D not resolved. The CDR3 is made up of 10 amino acids. Germline CDR1 is SEHNR and CDR2 is FQNEAQ (reference sequence). The CDR3 sequence is CASSPAARNF. The CDR3 DNA reads as TGTGCCAGCAGCCCGGCCGCCAGGAACTTC.

This chain joins TRBV6-2 or TRBV6-3 and TRBJ1-2; TRBD1 aligns across 10 bases. Trimming removed 6 bases from V and 0 bases from J; junction bases left unmatched: 7. Germline V CDR1 and CDR2: MNHEY, SVGEGT. This CDR3 has 16 residues. The DNA of the CDR3 is TGTGCCAGCAGCCCTAGGACAGGGGGAGCTAACTATGGCTACACCTTC. It specifies CASSPRTGGANYGYTF.

V and J are TRBV5-4 and TRBJ2-3; 14 bases line up with TRBD2. CDR1 is SGHNT and CDR2 is YYREEE in the germline V gene (reference sequence). The V segment lost 4 bases and the J segment 5 bases; nucleotides outside the gene matches: 3. CDR3 size: 15 residues. CDR3 amino acids: CASSRTSGRIDTQYF. The CDR3 nucleotides are TGTGCCAGCAGCCGGACTAGCGGGAGGATAGATACGCAGTATTTT.

The chain couples TRBV19 to TRBJ1-1; tentatively, D is TRBD1 (5 bases). In germline, CDR1 is LNHDA, CDR2 SQIVND (reference sequence). The CDR3 sequence is 13 residues long. V was pared by 5 bases and J by 3 bases, with 10 bases between. CDR3 nucleotides: TGTGCCAGTAGTTCTCTACAGGACACTGAAGCTTTCTTT. Translated, it gives CASSSLQDTEAFF. The full variable domain, with the rest looked up from reference TRBV19 and TRBJ1-1, is DGGITQSPKYLFRKEGQNVTLSCEQNLNHDAMYWYRQDPGQGLRLIYYSQIVNDFQKGDIAEGYSVSREKKESFPLTVTSAQKNPTAFYLCASSSLQDTEAFFGQGTRLTVV.

This rearrangement joins TRBV6-2 or TRBV6-3 to TRBJ2-7; D is ambiguous. CDR1 MNHEY and CDR2 SVGEGT come from the germline V gene. CDR3 length: 13 amino acids. V was clipped by 0 bases and J by 7 bases, with 10 bases between them. This chain's CDR3 is CASSYSTQTEQYF. In DNA form, the CDR3 reads TGTGCCAGCAGTTACTCAACGCAGACTGAGCAGTACTTC.

The chain has TRBV19 and TRBJ1-4; D is possibly TRBD1 (5 bases). In germline, CDR1 is LNHDA, CDR2 SQIVND (reference sequence). The CDR3 spans 16 residues. V lost 7 bases, J lost 3 bases, and 18 bases lay in between. CDR3 nucleotide sequence: TGTGCCAGTAACTTTGACAGTCCTCCCGCTAATGAAAAACTGTTTTTT. Its translation is CASNFDSPPANEKLFF.

The chain carries TRBV3-1 (or the pseudogene TRBV3-2) and TRBJ1-2; D unresolved. V lost 1 base to trimming and J lost 1 base, with 10 bases between them. CDR1 is LGHDT, CDR2 YNNKEL, per germline (reference sequence). The CDR3 is 15 residues long. CDR3 coding DNA: TGTGCCAGCAGCCAAGCGGGGTTGGATAACTATGGCTACACCTTC. Translating it yields CASSQAGLDNYGYTF.

This chain joins TRBV6-1 and TRBJ1-5; D uncertain. The germline V gene has CDR1 MNHNS and CDR2 SASEGT. The CDR3 extends over 14 amino acids. Trimming stripped 4 bases from V and 0 bases from J, with 7 bases between. CDR3 sequence (DNA): TGTGCCAGCAGTGCTATACCTAGCAATCAGCCCCAGCATTTT. Translation: CASSAIPSNQPQHF.

This chain connects TRBV27 to TRBJ1-1; 8 nucleotides line up with TRBD1. V gave up 0 bases and J gave up 1 base; unmatched junction bases: 1. The CDR3 has 15 residues. Germline CDR1 MNHEY, CDR2 SMNVEV (reference sequence). In DNA form, the CDR3 reads TGTGCCAGCAGTTTATCTGACAGGGGGAACACTGAAGCTTTCTTT. This encodes CASSLSDRGNTEAFF.

The chain carries TRBV27 and TRBJ1-6; TRBD1 might be the D (6 bases). Trimming left V 8 bases short and J 7 bases short, with 18 bases between. The CDR3 totals 15 residues. CDR1 and CDR2 from the germline V gene are MNHEY and SMNVEV (reference sequence). This CDR3 reads CASPPWTVENSPLHF. The CDR3 DNA reads TGTGCCAGCCCGCCATGGACAGTCGAAAATTCACCCCTCCACTTT.

This CDR3 is CASSLAGSGTDTQYF. In nucleotides, the CDR3 is TGTGCCAGCAGCTTGGCCGGGAGTGGGACAGATACGCAGTATTTT. J is TRBJ2-3 and V is TRBV5-4; maybe TRBD2 (6 bases). Deletions cut 0 bases from V and 3 bases from J, with 11 bases between. CDR3 length equals 15 residues. From germline, CDR1 is SGHNT and CDR2 YYREEE (reference sequence).